This T cell receptor (beta chain) stems from a study of blood T cell repertoires in COVID-19. Looking at the study overall: Sites across the United States, Italy and Spain contributed samples from acute and convalescent COVID-19.

Assay used: immunoSEQ multiplex PCR; TCRdb lists only in-frame clones, some missing. The table includes roughly 120,000 clones, around 77% detected once. The germline gives CDR1 MNHEY, CDR2 SMNVEV (reference sequence). With 6 bases removed from V and 1 base from J, the gap between germline ends came to 13 bases. The CDR3 contains 15 residues. This TCR derives from a human donor in a cohort sampled during active COVID-19. The chain has TRBV27 and TRBJ1-3, with D tentatively TRBD1 (6 bases). Sequenced material: peripheral blood. The DNA of the CDR3 is TGTGCCAGCAGACGGACAGTAGAATCTGGAAACACCATATATTTT. It encodes CASRRTVESGNTIYF.